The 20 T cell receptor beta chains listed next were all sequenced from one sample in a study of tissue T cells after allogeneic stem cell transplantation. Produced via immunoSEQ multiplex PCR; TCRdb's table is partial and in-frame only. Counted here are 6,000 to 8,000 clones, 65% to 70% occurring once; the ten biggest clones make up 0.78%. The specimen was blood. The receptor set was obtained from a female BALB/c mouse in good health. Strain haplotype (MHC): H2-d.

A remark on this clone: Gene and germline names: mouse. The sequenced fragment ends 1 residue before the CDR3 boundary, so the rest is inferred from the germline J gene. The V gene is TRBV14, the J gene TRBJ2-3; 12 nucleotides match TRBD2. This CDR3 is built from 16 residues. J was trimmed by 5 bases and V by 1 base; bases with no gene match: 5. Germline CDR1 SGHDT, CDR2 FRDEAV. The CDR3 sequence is CASSFPGLGGRETLYF. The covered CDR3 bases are TGTGCCAGCAGTTTCCCAGGACTGGGGGGGAGAGAAACGCTGTAT.

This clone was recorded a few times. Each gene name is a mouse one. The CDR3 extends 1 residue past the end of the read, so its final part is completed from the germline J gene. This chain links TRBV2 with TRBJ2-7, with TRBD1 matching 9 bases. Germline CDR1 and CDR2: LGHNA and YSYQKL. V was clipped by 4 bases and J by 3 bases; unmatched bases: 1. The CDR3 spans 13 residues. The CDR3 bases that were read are TGTGCCAGCAGCCCGGGACAGGGCTATGAACAGTAC. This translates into CASSPGQGYEQY. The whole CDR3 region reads CASSPGQGYEQYF.

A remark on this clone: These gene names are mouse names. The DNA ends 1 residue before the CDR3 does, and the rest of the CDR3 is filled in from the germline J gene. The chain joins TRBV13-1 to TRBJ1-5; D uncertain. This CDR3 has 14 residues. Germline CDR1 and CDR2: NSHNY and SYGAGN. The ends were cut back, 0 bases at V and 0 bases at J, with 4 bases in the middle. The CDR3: CASSDGNNNQAPLF. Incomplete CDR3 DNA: TGTGCCAGCAGTGATGGAAATAACAACCAGGCTCCGCTT.

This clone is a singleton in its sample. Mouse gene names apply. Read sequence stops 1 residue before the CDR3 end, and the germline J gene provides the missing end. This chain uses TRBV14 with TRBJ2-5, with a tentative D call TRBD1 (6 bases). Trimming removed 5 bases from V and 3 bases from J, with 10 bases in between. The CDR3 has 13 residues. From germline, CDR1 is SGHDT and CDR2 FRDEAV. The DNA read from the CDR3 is TGTGCCAGCAGGTGGCAGGGGCAAGACACCCAGTAC. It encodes CASRWQGQDTQY. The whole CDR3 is CASRWQGQDTQYF.

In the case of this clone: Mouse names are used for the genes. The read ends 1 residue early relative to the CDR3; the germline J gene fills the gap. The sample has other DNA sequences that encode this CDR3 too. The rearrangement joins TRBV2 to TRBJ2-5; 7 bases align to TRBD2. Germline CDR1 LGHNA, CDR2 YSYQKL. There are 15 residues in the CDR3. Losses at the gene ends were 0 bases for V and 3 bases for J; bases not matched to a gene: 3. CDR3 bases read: TGTGCCAGCAGCCAAGATCGGGGGGGGCAAGACACCCAGTAC. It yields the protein CASSQDRGGQDTQY. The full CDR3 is CASSQDRGGQDTQYF.

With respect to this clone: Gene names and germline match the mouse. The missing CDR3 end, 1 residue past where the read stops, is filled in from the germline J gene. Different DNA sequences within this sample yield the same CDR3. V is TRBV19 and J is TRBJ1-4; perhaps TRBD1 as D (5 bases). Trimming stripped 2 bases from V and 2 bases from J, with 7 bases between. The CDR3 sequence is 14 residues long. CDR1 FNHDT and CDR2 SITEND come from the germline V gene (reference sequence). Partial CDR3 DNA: TGTGCCAGCAGTATCGGACAATCCAACGAAAGATTATTT. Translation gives CASSIGQSNERLF. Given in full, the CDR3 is CASSIGQSNERLFF.

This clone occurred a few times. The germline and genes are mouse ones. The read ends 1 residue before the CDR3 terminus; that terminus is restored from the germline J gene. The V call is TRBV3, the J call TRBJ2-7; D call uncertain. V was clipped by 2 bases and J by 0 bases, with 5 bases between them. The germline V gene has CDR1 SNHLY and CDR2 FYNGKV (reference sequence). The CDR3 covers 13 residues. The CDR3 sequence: CASSLLGSYEQYF. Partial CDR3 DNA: TGTGCCAGCAGCTTATTGGGCTCCTATGAACAGTAC.

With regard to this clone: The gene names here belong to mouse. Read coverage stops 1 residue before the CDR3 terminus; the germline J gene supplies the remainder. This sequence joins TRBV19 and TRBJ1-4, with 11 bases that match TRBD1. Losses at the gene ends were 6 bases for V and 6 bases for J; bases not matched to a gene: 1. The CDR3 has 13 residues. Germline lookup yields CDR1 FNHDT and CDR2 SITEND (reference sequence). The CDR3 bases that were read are TGTGCCAGCAAGGACAGGGGGCACGAAAGATTATTT. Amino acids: CASKDRGHERLF. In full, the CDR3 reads CASKDRGHERLFF.

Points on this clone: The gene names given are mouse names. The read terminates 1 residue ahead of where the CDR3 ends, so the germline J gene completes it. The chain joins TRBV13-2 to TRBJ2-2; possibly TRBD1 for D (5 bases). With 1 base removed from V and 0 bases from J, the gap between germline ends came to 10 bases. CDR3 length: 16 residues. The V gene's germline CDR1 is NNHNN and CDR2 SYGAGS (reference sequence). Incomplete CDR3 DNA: TGTGCCAGCGGTGATCCGGACACAGCAAACACCGGGCAGCTCTAC. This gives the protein CASGDPDTANTGQLY. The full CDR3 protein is CASGDPDTANTGQLYF.

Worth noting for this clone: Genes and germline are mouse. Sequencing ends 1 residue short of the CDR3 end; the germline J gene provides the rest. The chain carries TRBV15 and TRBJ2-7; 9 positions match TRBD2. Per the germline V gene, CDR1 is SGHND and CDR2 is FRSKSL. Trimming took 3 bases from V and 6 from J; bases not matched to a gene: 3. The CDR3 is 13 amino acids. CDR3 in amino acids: CASSFWGGLEQYF. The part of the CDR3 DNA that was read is TGTGCCAGCAGTTTCTGGGGGGGGCTTGAACAGTAC. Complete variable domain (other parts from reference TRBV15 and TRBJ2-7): DAGVTQTPRHEVAEKGQTIILKCEPVSGHNDLFWYRQTKIQGLELLSYFRSKSLMEDGGAFKDRFKAEMLNSSFSTLKIQPTEPKDSAVYLCASSFWGGLEQYFGPGTRLTVL.

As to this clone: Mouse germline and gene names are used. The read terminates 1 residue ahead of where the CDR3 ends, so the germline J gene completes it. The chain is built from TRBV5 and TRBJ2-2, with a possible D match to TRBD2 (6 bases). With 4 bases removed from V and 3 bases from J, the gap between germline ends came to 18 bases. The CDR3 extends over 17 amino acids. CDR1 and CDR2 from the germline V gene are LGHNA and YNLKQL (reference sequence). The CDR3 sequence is CASSPPPTGWYTGQLYF. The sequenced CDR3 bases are TGTGCCAGCAGCCCCCCCCCGACTGGATGGTACACCGGGCAGCTCTAC.

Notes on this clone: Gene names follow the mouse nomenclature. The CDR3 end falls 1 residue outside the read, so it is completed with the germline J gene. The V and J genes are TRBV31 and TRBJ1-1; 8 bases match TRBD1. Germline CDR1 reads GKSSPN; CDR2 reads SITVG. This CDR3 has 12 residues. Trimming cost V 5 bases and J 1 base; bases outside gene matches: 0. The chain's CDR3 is CAWDRGNTEVFF. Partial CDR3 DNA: TGTGCCTGGGACAGGGGAAACACAGAAGTCTTC. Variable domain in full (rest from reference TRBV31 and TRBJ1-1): AQTIHQWPVAEIKAVGSPLSLGCTIKGKSSPNLYWYWQATGGTLQQLFYSITVGQVESVVQLNLSASRPKDDQFILSTEKLLLSHSGFYLCAWDRGNTEVFFGKGTRLTVV.

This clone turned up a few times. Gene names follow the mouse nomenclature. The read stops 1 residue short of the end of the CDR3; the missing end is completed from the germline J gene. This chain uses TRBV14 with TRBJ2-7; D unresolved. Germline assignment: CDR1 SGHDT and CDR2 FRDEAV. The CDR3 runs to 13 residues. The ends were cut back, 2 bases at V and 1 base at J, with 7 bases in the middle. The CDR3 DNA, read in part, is TGTGCCAGCAGTTTAACAAAATCCTATGAACAGTAC. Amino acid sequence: CASSLTKSYEQY. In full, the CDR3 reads CASSLTKSYEQYF.

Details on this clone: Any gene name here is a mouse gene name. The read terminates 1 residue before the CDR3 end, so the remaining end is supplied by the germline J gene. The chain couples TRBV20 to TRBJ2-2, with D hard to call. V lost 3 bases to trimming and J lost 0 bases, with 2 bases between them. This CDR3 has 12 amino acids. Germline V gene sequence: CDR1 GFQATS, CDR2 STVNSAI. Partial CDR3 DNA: TGTGGTGCTAGAACAAACACCGGGCAGCTCTAC. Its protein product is CGARTNTGQLY. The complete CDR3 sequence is CGARTNTGQLYF.

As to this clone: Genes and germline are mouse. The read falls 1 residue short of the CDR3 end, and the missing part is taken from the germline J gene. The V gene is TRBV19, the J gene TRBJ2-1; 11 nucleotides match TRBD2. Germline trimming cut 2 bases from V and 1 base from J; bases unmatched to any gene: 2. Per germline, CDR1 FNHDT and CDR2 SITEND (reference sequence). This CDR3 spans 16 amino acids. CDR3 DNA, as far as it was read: TGTGCCAGCAGTATTTGGGACTGGGGGAACTATGCTGAGCAGTTC. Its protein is CASSIWDWGNYAEQF. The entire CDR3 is CASSIWDWGNYAEQFF. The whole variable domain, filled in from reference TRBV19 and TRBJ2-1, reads GGIITQTPKFLIGQEGQKLTLKCQQNFNHDTMYWYRQDSGKGLRLIYYSITENDLQKGDLSEGYDASREKKSSFSLTVTSAQKNEMAVFLCASSIWDWGNYAEQFFGPGTRLTVL.

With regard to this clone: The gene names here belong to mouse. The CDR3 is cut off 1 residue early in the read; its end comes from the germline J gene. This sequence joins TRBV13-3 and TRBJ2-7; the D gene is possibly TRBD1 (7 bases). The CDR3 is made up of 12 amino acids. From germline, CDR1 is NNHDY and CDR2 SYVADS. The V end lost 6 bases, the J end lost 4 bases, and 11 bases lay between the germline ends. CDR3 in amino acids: CASTPGGYEQYF. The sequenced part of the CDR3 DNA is TGTGCCAGCACCCCAGGGGGGTATGAACAGTAC.

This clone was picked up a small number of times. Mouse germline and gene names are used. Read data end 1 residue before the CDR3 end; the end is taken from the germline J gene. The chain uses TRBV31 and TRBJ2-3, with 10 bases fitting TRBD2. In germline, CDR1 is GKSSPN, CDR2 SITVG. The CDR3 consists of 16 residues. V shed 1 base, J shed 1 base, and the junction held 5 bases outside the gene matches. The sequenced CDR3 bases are TGTGCCTGGAGTCCCTGGGGGGGCTTTGGTGCAGAAACGCTGTAT. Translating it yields CAWSPWGGFGAETLY. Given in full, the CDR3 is CAWSPWGGFGAETLYF.

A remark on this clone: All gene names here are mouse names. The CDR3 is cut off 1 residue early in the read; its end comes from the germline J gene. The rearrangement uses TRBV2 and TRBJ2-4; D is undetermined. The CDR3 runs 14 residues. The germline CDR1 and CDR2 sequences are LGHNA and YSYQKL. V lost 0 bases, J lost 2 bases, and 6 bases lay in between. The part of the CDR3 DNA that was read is TGTGCCAGCAGCCAAGACCGGACTCAAAACACCTTGTAC. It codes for CASSQDRTQNTLY. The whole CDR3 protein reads CASSQDRTQNTLYF.

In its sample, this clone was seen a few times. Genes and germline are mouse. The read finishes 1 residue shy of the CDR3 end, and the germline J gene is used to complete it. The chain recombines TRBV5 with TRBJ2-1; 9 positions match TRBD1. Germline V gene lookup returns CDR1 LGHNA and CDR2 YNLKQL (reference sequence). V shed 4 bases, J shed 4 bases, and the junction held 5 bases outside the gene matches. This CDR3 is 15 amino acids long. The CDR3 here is CASSLGTGRYAEQFF. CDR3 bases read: TGTGCCAGCAGCCTCGGGACAGGGAGGTATGCTGAGCAGTTC.

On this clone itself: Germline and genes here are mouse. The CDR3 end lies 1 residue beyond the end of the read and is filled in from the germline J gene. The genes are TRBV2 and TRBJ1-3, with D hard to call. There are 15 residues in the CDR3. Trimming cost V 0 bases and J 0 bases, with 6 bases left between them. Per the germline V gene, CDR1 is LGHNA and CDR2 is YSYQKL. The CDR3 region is CASSQDRFSGNTLYF. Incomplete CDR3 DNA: TGTGCCAGCAGCCAAGATAGGTTTTCTGGAAATACGCTCTAT.